This T cell receptor beta chain emerged from a study of blood T cell repertoires in COVID-19. For the study at large: Some COVID-19 samples were acute and others convalescent; all came from the United States, Italy and Spain.

Only in-frame clones appear in the TCRdb table, and some are missing; sequencing was by immunoSEQ multiplex PCR. The sample lists 130,000 or so clones; 75% to 90% were seen once. The CDR3 has 16 amino acids. Trimming left V 0 bases short and J 0 bases short, with 10 bases between. This receptor was identified in a human donor in a cohort sampled during active COVID-19. The chain is built from TRBV5-3 and TRBJ1-5; D remains ambiguous. TRBV5-3 is identified as an open reading frame with a role that is uncertain. The material sequenced was peripheral blood. The CDR3 here is CARSLAGDYSNQPQHF. The CDR3 DNA is TGTGCCAGAAGCTTGGCAGGAGACTATAGCAATCAGCCCCAGCATTTT.